Following are 18 T cell receptor beta chains from one sample sequenced in a study of Graves' ophthalmopathy and Graves' hyperthyroidism. RNA served as the template for amplifying TCR beta CDR3 regions. The authors performed first-round RT-PCR with HTBI primers and then a second-round multiplex PCR. TCRdb reprocessed the multiplex PCR reads via MiXCR and lists one record per CDR3 protein. This sample has over a million distinct CDR3 sequences, with about 36% found just once. Sequencing input: peripheral blood or thyroid tissue (not recorded which). The receptors come from an adult man with Graves' hyperthyroidism.

This clonotype came up a few times. V usage is TRBV7-2 and J usage is TRBJ1-1; TRBD1 is a possible D gene (6 bases). The CDR3 length is 15 residues. Germline CDR1 SGHTA, CDR2 FQGNSA. V was clipped by 4 bases and J by 0 bases, with 12 bases between them. CDR3 protein: CASSYIQGMNTEAFF. DNA for the CDR3: TGTGCCAGCAGCTATATACAGGGAATGAACACTGAAGCTTTCTTT.

The V call is TRBV10-3, the J call TRBJ1-5, with D possibly matching TRBD1 (6 bases). CDR1 and CDR2 from the germline V gene are ENHRY and SYGVKD. Trimming pared 6 bases from V and 2 bases from J, leaving 20 bases between. The CDR3 extends over 17 amino acids. For the CDR3, the DNA is TGTGCCATCAGGGACACCGGGGGGGCGCGAGGCAATCAGCCCCAGCATTTT. Amino acid sequence: CAIRDTGGARGNQPQHF.

The chain recombines TRBV27 with TRBJ2-7; the D gene could be TRBD1 or TRBD2 (5 bases each). V was cut by 6 bases and J by 8 bases, with 17 bases left in between. The CDR3 totals 13 residues. Germline CDR1 reads MNHEY; CDR2 reads SMNVEV (reference sequence). As DNA, the CDR3 is TGTGCCAGCAGGACAGCGGATAATACGCAGCAGTACTTC. It yields the protein CASRTADNTQQYF.

The chain carries TRBV20-1 and TRBJ2-5, with 10 nucleotides matching TRBD1. The V gene's germline CDR1 is DFQATT and CDR2 SNEGSKA (reference sequence). The CDR3 covers 15 residues. The CDR3 DNA reads TGCAGCCTAGGACAGGGGGACAGGCTCGGAAGGACCCAGTACTTC. Amino acids: CSLGQGDRLGRTQYF.

This clonotype showed up many times. J is TRBJ1-6 and V is TRBV2; 8 nucleotides match TRBD1. The germline V gene encodes CDR1 SNHLY and CDR2 FYNNEI. The V segment lost 2 bases and the J segment 10 bases; nucleotides outside the gene matches: 7. This CDR3 has 15 amino acids. The DNA of the CDR3 is TGTGCCAGCAGTGAAATAACAGGGGGTGGCTCACCCCTCCACTTT. Protein product: CASSEITGGGSPLHF.

J is TRBJ2-7 and V is TRBV11-2; D is uncertain. Trimming stripped 5 bases from V and 1 base from J, with 18 bases between. The CDR3 length is 16 residues. CDR1 and CDR2 (germline): SGHAT, FQNNGV. Here the CDR3 DNA reads TGTGCCAGCAGCGTTGAAGACGAGGCAGGTTCCTACGAGCAGTACTTC. Amino acids: CASSVEDEAGSYEQYF.

The table lists this clonotype with a few counts. The rearrangement joins TRBV12-3 or TRBV12-4 to TRBJ1-1; D remains ambiguous. Trimming pared 3 bases from V and 7 bases from J, leaving 9 bases between. The CDR3 extends over 12 amino acids. The CDR3 reads CASSLPRVEAFF. CDR3 nucleotide sequence: TGTGCCAGCAGTTTGCCAAGGGTTGAAGCTTTCTTT.

This clonotype has more than one count but fewer than ten. The rearrangement uses TRBV30 and TRBJ2-2; 8 bases are a match to TRBD1. V was clipped by 5 bases and J by 5 bases; unmatched bases: 7. The CDR3 is made up of 14 amino acids. The germline V gene encodes CDR1 GTSNPN and CDR2 SVGIG (reference sequence). DNA of the CDR3: TGTGCCTGGGCCGGGACAGGTCGGACCGGGGAGCTGTTTTTT. Amino acids: CAWAGTGRTGELFF.

This CDR3 reads CASSLDEGHYGYTF. CDR3 nucleotides: TGTGCCAGCAGCTTAGATGAGGGCCACTATGGCTACACCTTC. The rearrangement uses TRBV7-2 and TRBJ1-2; D uncertain. This CDR3 comprises 14 residues. V was pared by 1 base and J by 3 bases, with 9 bases between. From germline, CDR1 is SGHTA and CDR2 FQGNSA. Full variable domain (remainder filled in from reference TRBV7-2 and TRBJ1-2): GAGVSQSPSNKVTEKGKDVELRCDPISGHTALYWYRQSLGQGLEFLIYFQGNSAPDKSGLPSDRFSAERTGGSVSTLTIQRTQQEDSAVYLCASSLDEGHYGYTFGSGTRLTVV.

This clonotype was counted many times. The V call is TRBV7-3, the J call TRBJ2-2, with 12 bases identical to TRBD2. With V trimmed by 1 base and J by 5 bases, 8 bases remained unmatched. This CDR3 comprises 18 residues. Per germline, CDR1 SGHTA and CDR2 FQGTGA. The CDR3 loop is CASSLRPSGGGRTGELFF. In DNA form, the CDR3 reads TGTGCCAGCAGCTTAAGGCCTAGCGGGGGGGGCCGGACCGGGGAGCTGTTTTTT.

This clonotype was picked up a small number of times. The CDR3, as DNA: TGTGCCAGCAGCTTTCAAGCCGGGGGAAGTAATGAAAAACTGTTTTTT. This encodes CASSFQAGGSNEKLFF. The rearrangement joins TRBV7-3 to TRBJ1-4, with D tentatively TRBD1 (5 bases). CDR3 length: 16 residues. Trimming left V 3 bases short and J 4 bases short, with 15 bases between. Germline-derived CDR1 and CDR2 are SGHTA and FQGTGA.

This clonotype was recorded a few times. This sequence joins TRBV20-1 and TRBJ2-2; D is ambiguous. V was shortened by 5 bases and J by 1 base, with 5 bases between the two germline ends. The CDR3 is 12 amino acids. Germline V CDR1 and CDR2: DFQATT, SNEGSKA (reference sequence). CDR3 nucleotide sequence: TGCAGTGCTGACGTGAACACCGGGGAGCTGTTTTTT. Its translation is CSADVNTGELFF.

This sequence joins TRBV29-1 and TRBJ1-2, with 8 bases lining up with TRBD1. This CDR3 region has 13 residues. V trimming: 1 base; J trimming: 8 bases; junction bases outside the gene matches: 6. Germline V CDR1 and CDR2: SQVTM, ANQGSEA. CDR3 in DNA: TGCAGCGTTGAAGGCCAGGGGGCATGGGGCTACACCTTC. Its protein is CSVEGQGAWGYTF.

The CDR3 DNA follows: TGCGCCAGCAGCCAAACCCTGGACGGACTCTACGAGCAGTACTTC. Translation: CASSQTLDGLYEQYF. The V and J genes are TRBV4-3 and TRBJ2-7; TRBD2 is a possible D gene (5 bases). V lost 2 bases and J 3 bases, leaving 14 bases between the germline ends. The CDR3 consists of 15 residues. The germline CDR1 and CDR2 sequences are LGHNA and YSLEER.

The chain links TRBV12-3 or TRBV12-4 to TRBJ1-1; D not certain. The length of the CDR3 is 14 residues. Between the trimmed V and J ends, which lost 7 bases and 2 bases, there was a span of 14 bases. The CDR3 DNA is TGTGCCAGCACCCAACAGAGGGTCAACACTGAAGCTTTCTTT. Translation: CASTQQRVNTEAFF.

A remark on this clonotype: A read error may account for a junction end that differs from germline. The chain links TRBV10-2 to TRBJ1-2; D gene unclear. Germline lookup yields CDR1 WSHSY and CDR2 SAAADI. The CDR3 has 15 residues. Here the CDR3 DNA reads TGTGCCAGCAGCCAAGTGGGCCGGGGTCGGGATGGCTACACCTTC. As protein: CASSQVGRGRDGYTF.

This chain's CDR3 is CASSYSALGNEKLFF. DNA of the CDR3: TGTGCCAGCAGTTACTCGGCGCTGGGAAATGAAAAACTGTTTTTT. V and J are TRBV6-1 and TRBJ1-4; D not resolved. The CDR3 consists of 15 residues. Germline CDR1 is MNHNS and CDR2 is SASEGT. Deletions cut 5 bases from V and 5 bases from J, with 15 bases between.

The gene calls are TRBV11-2 and TRBJ2-2; no reliable D call. This CDR3 spans 14 amino acids. V lost 5 bases and J lost 6, with 13 bases in between. Germline V CDR1 and CDR2: SGHAT, FQNNGV. The CDR3 loop is CASSPLSSPGELFF. The CDR3 nucleotides read TGTGCCAGCAGCCCGTTATCTAGTCCCGGGGAGCTGTTTTTT.